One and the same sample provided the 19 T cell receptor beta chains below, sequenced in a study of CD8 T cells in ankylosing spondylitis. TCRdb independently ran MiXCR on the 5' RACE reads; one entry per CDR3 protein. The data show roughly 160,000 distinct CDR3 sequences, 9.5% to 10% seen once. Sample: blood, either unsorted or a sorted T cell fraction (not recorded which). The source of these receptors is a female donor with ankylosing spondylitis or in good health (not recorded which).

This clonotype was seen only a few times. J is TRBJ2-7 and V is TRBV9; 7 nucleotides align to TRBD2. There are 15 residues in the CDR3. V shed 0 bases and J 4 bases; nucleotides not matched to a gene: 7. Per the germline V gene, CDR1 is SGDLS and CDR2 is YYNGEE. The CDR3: CASSVGASGSYEQYF. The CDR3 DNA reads TGTGCCAGCAGCGTAGGGGCTAGCGGAAGTTACGAGCAGTACTTC. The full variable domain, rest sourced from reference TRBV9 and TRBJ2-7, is DSGVTQTPKHLITATGQRVTLRCSPRSGDLSVYWYQQSLDQGLQFLIQYYNGEERAKGNILERFSAQQFPDLHSELNLSSLELGDSALYFCASSVGASGSYEQYFGPGTRLTVT.

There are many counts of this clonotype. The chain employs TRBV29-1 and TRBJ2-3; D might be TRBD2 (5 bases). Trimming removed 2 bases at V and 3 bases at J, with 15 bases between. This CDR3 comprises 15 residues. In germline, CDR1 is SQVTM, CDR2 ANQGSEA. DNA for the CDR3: TGCAGCGTTGAAATGGCGGGCGATGGTACAGATACGCAGTATTTT. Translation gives CSVEMAGDGTDTQYF.

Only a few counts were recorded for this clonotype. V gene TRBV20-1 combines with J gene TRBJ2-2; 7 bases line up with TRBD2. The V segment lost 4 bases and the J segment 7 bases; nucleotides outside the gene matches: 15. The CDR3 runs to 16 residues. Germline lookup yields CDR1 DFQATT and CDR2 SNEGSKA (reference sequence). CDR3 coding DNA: TGCAGTGCTACCTCCGGGACTACCGCGGAGAACGGGGAGCTGTTTTTT. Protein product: CSATSGTTAENGELFF.

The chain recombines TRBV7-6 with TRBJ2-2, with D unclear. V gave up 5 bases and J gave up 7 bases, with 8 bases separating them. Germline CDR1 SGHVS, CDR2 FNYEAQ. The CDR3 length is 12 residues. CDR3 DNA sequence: TGTGCCAGCAGCGCTTTGGACGGGGAGCTGTTTTTT. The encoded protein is CASSALDGELFF.

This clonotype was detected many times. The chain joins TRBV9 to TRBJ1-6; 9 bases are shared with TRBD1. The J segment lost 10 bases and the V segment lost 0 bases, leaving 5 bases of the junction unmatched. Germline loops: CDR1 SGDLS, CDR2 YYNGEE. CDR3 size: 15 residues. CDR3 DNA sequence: TGTGCCAGCAGCGTAGCAGGGACAGGGCTCTCACCCCTCCACTTT. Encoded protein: CASSVAGTGLSPLHF.

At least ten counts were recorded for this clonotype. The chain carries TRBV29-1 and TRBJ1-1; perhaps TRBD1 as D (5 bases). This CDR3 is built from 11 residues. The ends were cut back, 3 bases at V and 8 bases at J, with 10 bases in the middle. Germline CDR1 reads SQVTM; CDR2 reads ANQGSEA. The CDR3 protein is CSVERNREAFF. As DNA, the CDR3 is TGCAGCGTTGAGAGGAACAGGGAAGCTTTCTTT.

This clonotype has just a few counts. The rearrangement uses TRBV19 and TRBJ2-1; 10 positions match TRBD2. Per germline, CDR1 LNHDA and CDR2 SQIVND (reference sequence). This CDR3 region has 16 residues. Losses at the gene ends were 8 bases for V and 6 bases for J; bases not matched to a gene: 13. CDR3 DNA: TGTGCCAGTGGGTCTTGGAGCGGGGGGGTTGTCAATGAGCAGTTCTTC. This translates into CASGSWSGGVVNEQFF.

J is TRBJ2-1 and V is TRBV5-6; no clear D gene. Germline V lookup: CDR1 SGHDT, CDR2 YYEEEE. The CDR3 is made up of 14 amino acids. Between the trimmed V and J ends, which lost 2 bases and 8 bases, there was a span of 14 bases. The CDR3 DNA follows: TGTGCCAGCAGCTTCCCTAGGGTTAAGGATGAGCAGTTCTTC. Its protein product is CASSFPRVKDEQFF.

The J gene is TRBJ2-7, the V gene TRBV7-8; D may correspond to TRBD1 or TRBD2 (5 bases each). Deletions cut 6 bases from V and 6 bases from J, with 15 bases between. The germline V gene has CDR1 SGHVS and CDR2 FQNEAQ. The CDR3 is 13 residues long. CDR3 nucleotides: TGTGCCAGCAGGGGCGCACAGGAGGCCGAGCAGTACTTC. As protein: CASRGAQEAEQYF.

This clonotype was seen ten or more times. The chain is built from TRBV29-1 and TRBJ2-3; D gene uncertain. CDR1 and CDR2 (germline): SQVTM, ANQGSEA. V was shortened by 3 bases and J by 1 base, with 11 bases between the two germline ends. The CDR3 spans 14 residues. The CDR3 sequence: CSVEGLVRTDTQYF. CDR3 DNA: TGCAGCGTTGAGGGCTTGGTTCGCACAGATACGCAGTATTTT.

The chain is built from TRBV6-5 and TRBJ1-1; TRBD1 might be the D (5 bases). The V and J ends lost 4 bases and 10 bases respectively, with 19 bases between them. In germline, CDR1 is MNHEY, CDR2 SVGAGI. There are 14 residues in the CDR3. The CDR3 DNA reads TGTGCCAGCAGTTGGGGACTATCCACAGAGGGAGCTTTCTTT. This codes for CASSWGLSTEGAFF.

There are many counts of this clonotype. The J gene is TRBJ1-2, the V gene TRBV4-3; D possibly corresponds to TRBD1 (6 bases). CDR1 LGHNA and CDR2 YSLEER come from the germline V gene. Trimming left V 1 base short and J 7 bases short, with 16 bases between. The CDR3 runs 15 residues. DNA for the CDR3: TGCGCCAGCAGCCAAGTACCGGGGGGGCCTCCTGGCTACACCTTC. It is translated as CASSQVPGGPPGYTF.

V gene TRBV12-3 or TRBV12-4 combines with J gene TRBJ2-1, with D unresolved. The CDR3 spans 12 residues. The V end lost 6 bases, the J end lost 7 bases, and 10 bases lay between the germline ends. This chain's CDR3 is CASRGPGNEQFF. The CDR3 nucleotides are TGTGCCAGCAGAGGGCCAGGTAATGAGCAGTTCTTC.

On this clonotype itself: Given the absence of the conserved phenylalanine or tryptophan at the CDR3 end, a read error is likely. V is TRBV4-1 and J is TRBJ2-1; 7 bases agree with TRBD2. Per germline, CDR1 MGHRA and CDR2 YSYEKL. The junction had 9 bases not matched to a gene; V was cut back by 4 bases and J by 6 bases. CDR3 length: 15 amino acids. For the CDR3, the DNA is TGCGCCAGCAGCCCCGTTGGACTAGGGCCCAATGAGCAGTTCTCC. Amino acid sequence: CASSPVGLGPNEQFS.

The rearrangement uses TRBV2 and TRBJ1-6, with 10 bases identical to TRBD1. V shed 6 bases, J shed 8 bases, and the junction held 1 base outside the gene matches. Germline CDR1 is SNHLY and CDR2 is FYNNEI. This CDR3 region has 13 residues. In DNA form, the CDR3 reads TGTGCCAGCAGGGGGACAGGGGATTCACCCCTCCACTTT. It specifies CASRGTGDSPLHF. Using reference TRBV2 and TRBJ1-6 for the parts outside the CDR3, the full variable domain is EPEVTQTPSHQVTQMGQEVILRCVPISNHLYFYWYRQILGQKVEFLVSFYNNEISEKSEIFDDQFSVERPDGSNFTLKIRSTKLEDSAMYFCASRGTGDSPLHFGNGTRLTVT.

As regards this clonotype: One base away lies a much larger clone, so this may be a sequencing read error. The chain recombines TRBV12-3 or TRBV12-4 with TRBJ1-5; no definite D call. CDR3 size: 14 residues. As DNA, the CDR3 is TGTGCCAGCAGTTTACAACGAGGATTTCAGCCCCAGCTTTTT. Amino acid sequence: CASSLQRGFQPQLF.

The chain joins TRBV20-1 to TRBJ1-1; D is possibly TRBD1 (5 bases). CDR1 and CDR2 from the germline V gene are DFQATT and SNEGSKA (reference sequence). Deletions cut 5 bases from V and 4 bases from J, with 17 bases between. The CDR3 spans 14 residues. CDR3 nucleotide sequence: TGCAGTGCTCGTGGTACCCAGGGCGTCACTGAAGCTTTCTTT. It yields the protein CSARGTQGVTEAFF.

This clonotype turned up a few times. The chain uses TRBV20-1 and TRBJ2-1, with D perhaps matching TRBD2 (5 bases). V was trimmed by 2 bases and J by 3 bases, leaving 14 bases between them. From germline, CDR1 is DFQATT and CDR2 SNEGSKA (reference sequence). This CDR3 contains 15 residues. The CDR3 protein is CSARIDYPVYNEQFF. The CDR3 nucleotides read TGCAGTGCTAGAATCGACTACCCGGTCTACAATGAGCAGTTCTTC.

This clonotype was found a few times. The CDR3 here is CASSQEAGYSGNSPLHF. The CDR3 DNA sequence: TGCGCCAGCAGCCAAGAGGCAGGTTATTCGGGAAATTCACCCCTCCACTTT. The chain is built from TRBV4-3 and TRBJ1-6, with no clear D. Germline loops: CDR1 LGHNA, CDR2 YSLEER. The length of the CDR3 is 17 residues. The V and J ends lost 0 bases and 7 bases respectively, with 16 bases between them.